This T cell receptor beta chain was recovered during a study of blood T cell repertoires in COVID-19. On the study more broadly: COVID-19 samples from acute and convalescent phases originated in the United States, Italy and Spain. T cells, B-cell-depleted T cells, or PBMCs supplied cDNA or gDNA.

CDR3 size: 18 residues. Unmatched junction bases numbered 13, after V lost 5 bases and J lost 1 base. Germline loops: CDR1 MDHEN, CDR2 SYDVKM. Authors' analysis steps: Reference gene primer amplification in the assay estimated nucleated cell counts. Using immunoSEQ multiplex PCR, the repertoire was profiled, and TCRdb retains in-frame clones only, with some absent. That table furnishes V, J and clone size, whereas the DNA furnished D and trimming. Altogether about 240,000 clones are present, roughly 80% being singletons, with the ten largest covering 3% to 4%. Sequenced sample: peripheral blood. The sequence was collected from a woman aged 18-30 years with acute or convalescent COVID-19. This rearrangement joins TRBV28 to TRBJ2-2, with TRBD2 identical over 7 bases. The CDR3 loop reads CASSPYTGTNRNTGELFF. CDR3 sequence (DNA): TGTGCCAGCAGTCCTTATACCGGGACTAACCGGAACACCGGGGAGCTGTTTTTT.